These 8 T cell receptor beta chains were all obtained from the same sample, sequenced in a study of identical twins. TCRdb re-called the 5' RACE reads through MiXCR, storing one row per CDR3 protein. The sample has more than 650,000 distinct CDR3 sequences; roughly 6% are singletons. The sequenced sample consisted of naive T cells sorted from blood. These receptors came from a man aged 18 to 35 in good health.

The chain links TRBV12-3 or TRBV12-4 to TRBJ1-5; D unclear. The length of the CDR3 is 15 residues. Trimming removed 5 bases from V and 1 base from J, with 12 bases in between. The CDR3 nucleotides are TGTGCCAGCAGTCGAGATTGGCGGAGCAATCAGCCCCAGCATTTT. Translation gives CASSRDWRSNQPQHF.

There are many counts of this clonotype. The V gene is TRBV5-5, the J gene TRBJ2-1; 7 positions match TRBD2. The CDR3 loop spans 16 amino acids. In germline, CDR1 is SGHKS, CDR2 YYEKEE (reference sequence). V was pared by 4 bases and J by 6 bases, with 13 bases of the junction left unmatched. DNA for the CDR3: TGTGCCAGCAGCAGAAATAGCGGGTTGGGAACCAATGAGCAGTTCTTC. Translated: CASSRNSGLGTNEQFF.

In this sample, this clonotype turned up many times. The V and J genes are TRBV29-1 and TRBJ1-1; D not certain. Trimming cost V 6 bases and J 0 bases, with 14 bases left between them. Germline V lookup: CDR1 SQVTM, CDR2 ANQGSEA. The CDR3 consists of 14 residues. The DNA for the CDR3 is TGCAGCGTCCGTCCTCGGCAGGTGAACACTGAAGCTTTCTTT. Its protein product is CSVRPRQVNTEAFF. The variable domain in full, with the rest retrieved from reference TRBV29-1 and TRBJ1-1, is SAVISQKPSRDICQRGTSLTIQCQVDSQVTMMFWYRQQPGQSLTLIATANQGSEATYESGFVIDKFPISRPNLTFSTLTVSNMSPEDSSIYLCSVRPRQVNTEAFFGQGTRLTVV.

The chain links TRBV5-1 to TRBJ2-1, with no clear D. The germline V gene encodes CDR1 SGHRS and CDR2 YFSETQ. Trimming took 6 bases from V and 7 from J, leaving 11 bases between them. The CDR3 is 12 residues long. The CDR3 DNA is TGCGCCAGCACGGCCTCGTGGAATGAGCAGTTCTTC. Its protein product is CASTASWNEQFF.

In its sample, this clonotype was seen many times. The chain carries TRBV12-3 or TRBV12-4 and TRBJ2-1, with D perhaps TRBD2 (5 bases). The CDR3 has 13 amino acids. Between the trimmed V and J ends, which lost 5 bases and 4 bases, there was a span of 9 bases. The CDR3 sequence: CASSVGRYNEQFF. CDR3 nucleotide sequence: TGTGCCAGCAGTGTAGGGAGATACAATGAGCAGTTCTTC.

V and J are TRBV19 and TRBJ2-4; the D gene is possibly TRBD1 (6 bases). The V end was cut by 8 bases, the J end by 4 bases, with 12 bases between. The CDR3 is made up of 13 amino acids. Per the germline V gene, CDR1 is LNHDA and CDR2 is SQIVND (reference sequence). The CDR3 DNA is TGTGCCAGTGAACAGGGTACAAAAAACATTCAGTACTTC. Its protein product is CASEQGTKNIQYF.

This clonotype was seen at least ten times. The rearrangement joins TRBV5-1 to TRBJ2-7; no clear D. CDR3 size: 14 residues. V shed 0 bases and J shed 1 base, with 8 bases lying between them. Germline V CDR1 and CDR2: SGHRS, YFSETQ. CDR3 loop: CASSLEGYSYEQYV. The CDR3 bases are TGCGCCAGCAGCTTGGAGGGCTATTCCTACGAGCAGTACGTC.

In its sample, this clonotype was seen many times. The chain joins TRBV7-9 to TRBJ2-7; D is uncertain. The V end lost 5 bases, the J end lost 3 bases, and 17 bases lay between the germline ends. This CDR3 contains 15 residues. The germline V gene has CDR1 SEHNR and CDR2 FQNEAQ (reference sequence). DNA for the CDR3: TGTGCCAGCAGCCTCGGGCCACCTTACTTCTACGAGCAGTACGTC. This sequence encodes CASSLGPPYFYEQYV.